This T cell receptor beta chain stems from a study of blood T cells in healthy people across ages. The overall study: Template switching picked up about one barcoded beta molecule for each two T cells. Overall study results and limits: The recorded TCR beta diversity per million T cells decreased in a roughly linear manner with age.

Germline V gene data show CDR1 as LNHNV and CDR2 as YYDKDF (reference sequence). Between the trimmed V and J ends, which lost 1 base and 1 base, there was a span of 8 bases. The CDR3 has 15 residues. In regard to this clonotype: The target antigen is unknown.

The authors ran a second PCR of 7 to 11 cycles using a sample-barcoded 5' primer and a J-beta primer mix. Tags on each cDNA molecule came from a template-switch adaptor with 12 random nucleotides. MiXCR, applied by TCRdb to the 5' RACE reads, yields one record per CDR3 protein. The sample records hundreds of thousands of distinct CDR3 sequences, 45% to 50% being singletons. Total RNA extracted from each sample amounted to at least 6 micrograms. The sample taken for sequencing was blood. The TCR comes from a woman aged 60-70 years in good health. V is TRBV15 and J is TRBJ2-4, with D possibly matching TRBD2 (6 bases). CDR3 nucleotide sequence: TGTGCCACCAGCAGAGCGGGGGATGCCAAAAACATTCAGTACTTC. Residues: CATSRAGDAKNIQYF.